These T cell receptor beta chains were read from a single sample in a study of cytomegalovirus exposure and HLA in healthy donors. The assay was immunoSEQ multiplex PCR, and TCRdb's table has in-frame clones only and misses some. The sample shows some 160,000 clones, approximately 78% of them seen only once. Sample: PBMCs. Every receptor here comes from a woman aged 35 to 49 in good health and CMV-seropositive. The CDR3 runs from the conserved cysteine through the conserved F or W. D genes are given only for firm matches. A row's size may be missing; if present it is once, few, many or a size class.

j_gene,abundance,d_gene,v_gene,CDR3nt,CDR3aa
TRBJ1-3,few,NA,TRBV28,TGTGCCAGCAGTGAACAGGGTGATATAAAAAACACCATATATTTT,CASSEQGDIKNTIYF
TRBJ1-2,NA,NA,TRBV28,TGTGCCAGCAGTCCCACGGGTGGCTACACCTTC,CASSPTGGYTF
TRBJ2-1,NA,TRBD1,TRBV25-1,TGTGCCAGCAGTGGGACAGGGGACTACAATGAGCAGTTCTTC,CASSGTGDYNEQFF
TRBJ2-5,NA,TRBD2,TRBV6-6,TGTGCCAGCAGCGGAACGGGGGCGGGGGGGGAGACCCAGTACTTC,CASSGTGAGGETQYF
TRBJ2-6,NA,TRBD1,TRBV18,TGTGCCAGCTCAGAAGACAGGGTGGCTGGGGCCAACGTCCTGACTTTC,CASSEDRVAGANVLTF
TRBJ2-6,few,NA,TRBV21-1,TGTGCCAGCAGCAAAGCGCCAGGGGATGGGGCCAACGTCCTGACTTTC,CASSKAPGDGANVLTF
TRBJ1-5,few,NA,TRBV7-2,TGTGCCAGCAGCTTAGACGGTAGCAATCAGCCCCAGCATTTT,CASSLDGSNQPQHF
TRBJ1-6,NA,NA,TRBV5-8,TGTGCCAGCAGCTTGTACGGGGGGACACCCCTCCACTTT,CASSLYGGTPLHF
TRBJ1-1,few,NA,TRBV5-7,TGTGCCAGCAGCTTGTGGGGAGGGGGAGCTTTCTTT,CASSLWGGGAFF
TRBJ2-6,NA,TRBD1,TRBV4-3,TGCGCCAGCAGCCAAACCCCAGGGGGATCCGGGGCCAACGTCCTGACTTTC,CASSQTPGGSGANVLTF
TRBJ2-7,few,TRBD1,TRBV5-8,TGTGCCAGCAGCCGCGACAGGGGCGAGCAGTACTTC,CASSRDRGEQYF
TRBJ2-7,NA,TRBD1,TRBV5-5,TGTGCCAGCAGCCCGACGACAGGGGCCCGGGGGAACGAGCAGTACTTC,CASSPTTGARGNEQYF
TRBJ2-7,NA,NA,TRBV7-8,TGTGCCAGCAGCCCCGATCCCGGGTACGAGCAGTACTTC,CASSPDPGYEQYF